Below, 27 T cell receptor beta chains from the same sample are listed, as sequenced in a study of blood T cell repertoires in COVID-19. Profiling relied on immunoSEQ multiplex PCR, and the TCRdb table lists in-frame clones only, not all of them. In the table there are about 190,000 clones, approximately 91% of which are singletons. Material for sequencing was peripheral blood. The receptor set was obtained from a woman aged 40 to 50 who had recovered from COVID-19.

The V call is TRBV3-1 (or the pseudogene TRBV3-2), the J call TRBJ1-1; no reliable D call. Germline assignment: CDR1 LGHDT and CDR2 YNNKEL (reference sequence). The CDR3 extends over 15 amino acids. With 0 bases removed from V and 3 bases from J, the gap between germline ends came to 11 bases. The CDR3 DNA sequence: TGTGCCAGCAGCCAAGAGGAGTTCGGGTACACTGAAGCTTTCTTT. Its translation: CASSQEEFGYTEAFF.

The gene calls are TRBV19 and TRBJ2-1; TRBD1 agrees at 9 bases. V lost 6 bases to trimming and J lost 5 bases; unmatched junction nucleotides: 11. The CDR3 extends over 16 amino acids. Germline CDR1 is LNHDA and CDR2 is SQIVND (reference sequence). The CDR3 DNA reads as TGTGCCAGTAGCCATCCCAACAGGGGGCTCGACAATGAGCAGTTCTTC. Its protein is CASSHPNRGLDNEQFF.

The rearrangement uses TRBV27 and TRBJ2-3; 13 nucleotides line up with TRBD2. The CDR3 is made up of 15 amino acids. Germline V gives CDR1 MNHEY, CDR2 SMNVEV (reference sequence). The junction had 2 bases not matched to a gene; V was cut back by 4 bases and J by 4 bases. The CDR3: CASSYGTSGADTQYF. The CDR3 DNA is TGTGCCAGCAGTTACGGGACTAGCGGGGCAGATACGCAGTATTTT.

The chain joins TRBV4-1 to TRBJ1-1; D is perhaps TRBD1 (6 bases). Trimming removed 1 base from V and 4 bases from J, with 25 bases in between. The CDR3 length is 19 residues. Germline lookup yields CDR1 MGHRA and CDR2 YSYEKL. This chain's CDR3 is CASSQGLGETTGWGTEAFF. CDR3 in DNA: TGCGCCAGCAGCCAAGGTCTGGGGGAAACAACAGGGTGGGGCACTGAAGCTTTCTTT.

The gene calls are TRBV5-5 and TRBJ2-2; 8 nucleotides agree with TRBD2. The CDR3 runs to 19 residues. V was clipped by 0 bases and J by 0 bases; unmatched bases: 10. Per the germline V gene, CDR1 is SGHKS and CDR2 is YYEKEE (reference sequence). CDR3 loop: CASSLVLGRGKTNTGELFF. For the CDR3, the DNA is TGTGCCAGCAGCTTGGTGCTCGGGAGGGGGAAAACGAACACCGGGGAGCTGTTTTTT.

The rearrangement uses TRBV30 and TRBJ1-2; D unresolved. V was shortened by 0 bases and J by 5 bases, with 7 bases between the two germline ends. Germline V CDR1 and CDR2: GTSNPN, SVGIG (reference sequence). The CDR3 consists of 12 residues. CDR3 DNA: TGTGCCTGGAGTGTACTTAATTATGGCTACACCTTC. It codes for CAWSVLNYGYTF. The entire variable domain, with the rest obtained from reference TRBV30 and TRBJ1-2, is as follows: SQTIHQWPATLVQPVGSPLSLECTVEGTSNPNLYWYRQAAGRGLQLLFYSVGIGQISSEVPQNLSASRPQDRQFILSSKKLLLSDSGFYLCAWSVLNYGYTFGSGTRLTVV.

V usage is TRBV27 and J usage is TRBJ1-5; 8 bases map to TRBD1. The trim removed 0 bases at V and 1 base at J, leaving 8 bases unmatched. This CDR3 is 18 amino acids long. CDR1 and CDR2 (germline): MNHEY, SMNVEV (reference sequence). CDR3 in amino acids: CASSLSGSNRGSNQPQHF. CDR3 coding DNA: TGTGCCAGCAGTTTATCGGGGTCAAACAGGGGGAGCAATCAGCCCCAGCATTTT.

This clone was detected only once. The chain employs TRBV24-1 and TRBJ2-7, with TRBD1 as a possible D gene (6 bases). The V and J ends lost 5 bases and 6 bases respectively, with 16 bases between them. Germline values: CDR1 KGHDR, CDR2 SFDVKD. This CDR3 region has 14 residues. CDR3 in DNA: TGTGCCACCAGTGGCGGCAGGGGCAGGGGCGAGCAGTACTTC. Its translation: CATSGGRGRGEQYF.

The V gene is TRBV30, the J gene TRBJ2-3, with 9 bases matching TRBD1. This CDR3 is 14 amino acids long. Germline V gene lookup returns CDR1 GTSNPN and CDR2 SVGIG (reference sequence). The V gene end was trimmed by 5 bases and the J gene end by 1 base; junction bases not matched to a gene: 4. The CDR3 loop is CAWAGTGRTDTQYF. The CDR3, as DNA: TGTGCCTGGGCCGGGACAGGGCGCACAGATACGCAGTATTTT.

The chain recombines TRBV5-1 with TRBJ2-3; 12 bases agree with TRBD1. CDR3 length: 16 amino acids. V dropped 3 bases and J dropped 6; count of bases not matched to a gene: 8. The germline V gene encodes CDR1 SGHRS and CDR2 YFSETQ. CDR3 in amino acids: CASSSKGQGATDTQYF. As DNA, the CDR3 is TGCGCCAGCAGCTCAAAGGGACAGGGGGCAACTGATACGCAGTATTTT. Drawing the rest from reference TRBV5-1 and TRBJ2-3, the complete variable domain is KAGVTQTPRYLIKTRGQQVTLSCSPISGHRSVSWYQQTPGQGLQFLFEYFSETQRNKGNFPGRFSGRQFSNSRSEMNVSTLELGDSALYLCASSSKGQGATDTQYFGPGTRLTVL.

The CDR3 sequence: CASSSAGSSYNEQFF. As DNA, the CDR3 is TGTGCCAGCAGTTCCGCGGGGAGCTCCTACAATGAGCAGTTCTTC. J is TRBJ2-1 and V is TRBV6-5, with a weak D call TRBD2 (6 bases). The CDR3 is made up of 15 amino acids. The V and J ends lost 4 bases and 0 bases respectively, with 10 bases between them. Germline CDR1 and CDR2: MNHEY and SVGAGI.

The chain uses TRBV29-1 and TRBJ2-5, with D possibly being TRBD2 (6 bases). Germline V gene data show CDR1 as SQVTM and CDR2 as ANQGSEA. The CDR3 length is 11 residues. CDR3 loop: CSISGGETQYF. Here the CDR3 DNA reads TGCAGTATATCCGGGGGAGAGACCCAGTACTTC. The whole variable domain, filled in from reference TRBV29-1 and TRBJ2-5, reads SAVISQKPSRDICQRGTSLTIQCQVDSQVTMMFWYRQQPGQSLTLIATANQGSEATYESGFVIDKFPISRPNLTFSTLTVSNMSPEDSSIYLCSISGGETQYFGPGTRLLVL.

This clone was counted a few times. V is TRBV19 and J is TRBJ1-2; D unclear. Trimming took 2 bases from V and 4 from J, leaving 17 bases between them. The CDR3 covers 16 residues. Germline CDR1 reads LNHDA; CDR2 reads SQIVND (reference sequence). The CDR3 nucleotides read TGTGCCAGTAGTATATACGCGCCCTCCCCTGGCTATGGCTACACCTTC. The encoded protein is CASSIYAPSPGYGYTF.

V gene TRBV28 combines with J gene TRBJ2-7; 8 bases map to TRBD2. The V and J ends lost 8 bases and 4 bases, in that order; junction bases with no gene match: 7. The CDR3 has 13 residues. Looked up from germline, CDR1 is MDHEN and CDR2 is SYDVKM. CDR3 in DNA: TGTGCCAGCTTAGCGGGACCTACATACGAGCAGTACTTC. Protein product: CASLAGPTYEQYF.

This chain connects TRBV6-5 to TRBJ1-2; D might be TRBD1 (5 bases). This CDR3 has 15 amino acids. CDR1 and CDR2 from the germline V gene are MNHEY and SVGAGI. V lost 2 bases and J lost 1, with 11 bases in between. CDR3 bases: TGTGCCAGCAGTTACCAATTGGACAATAACTATGGCTACACCTTC. It is translated as CASSYQLDNNYGYTF.

This chain uses TRBV24-1 with TRBJ2-2, with 11 bases fitting TRBD2. The CDR3 totals 16 residues. CDR1 and CDR2 (germline): KGHDR, SFDVKD. Germline trimming cut 2 bases from V and 3 bases from J; bases unmatched to any gene: 1. The CDR3 DNA sequence: TGTGCCACCAGTGATTGGACTAGCGGGTACACCGGGGAGCTGTTTTTT. Its protein is CATSDWTSGYTGELFF.

The chain joins TRBV6-5 to TRBJ1-1; D unresolved. Trimming stripped 8 bases from V and 2 bases from J, with 12 bases between. Germline assignment: CDR1 MNHEY and CDR2 SVGAGI. The CDR3 loop spans 13 amino acids. CDR3 residues: CASLRAGNTEAFF. In DNA form, the CDR3 reads TGTGCCAGCCTGCGGGCCGGAAACACTGAAGCTTTCTTT.

The V call is TRBV20-1, the J call TRBJ2-3; D not resolved. Germline assignment: CDR1 DFQATT and CDR2 SNEGSKA (reference sequence). The CDR3 runs to 13 residues. V was cut by 6 bases and J by 1 base, with 11 bases left in between. CDR3 in DNA: TGCAGTGCAAGTACTATGGGCACAGATACGCAGTATTTT. It yields the protein CSASTMGTDTQYF.

This clone appeared a few times. The rearrangement uses TRBV3-1 (or the pseudogene TRBV3-2) and TRBJ1-2; D is uncertain. This CDR3 has 13 amino acids. V lost 6 bases and J 0 bases, leaving 8 bases between the germline ends. Germline V gene data show CDR1 as LGHDT and CDR2 as YNNKEL (reference sequence). This CDR3 is CASRSETNYGYTF. The CDR3 DNA follows: TGTGCCAGCAGGAGCGAGACTAACTATGGCTACACCTTC.

This sequence joins TRBV7-3 and TRBJ2-1, with 12 nucleotides matching TRBD1. The CDR3 sequence is 17 residues long. The junction had 16 bases not matched to a gene; V was cut back by 1 base and J by 15 bases. The germline gives CDR1 SGHTA, CDR2 FQGTGA. The CDR3, as DNA: TGTGCCAGCAGCTTAATACCTCCGGTCACGGGACAGGGGGCCGCGTTCTTC. The encoded protein is CASSLIPPVTGQGAAFF.

The V call is TRBV13, the J call TRBJ2-7; possibly TRBD1 for D (6 bases). Trimming cost V 5 bases and J 4 bases, with 15 bases left between them. There are 14 residues in the CDR3. Germline-derived CDR1 and CDR2 are PRHDT and FYEKMQ (reference sequence). The CDR3 region is CASSPRGGSYEQYF. Written as DNA, the CDR3 is TGTGCCAGCAGCCCCCGAGGGGGATCTTACGAGCAGTACTTC.

The chain combines TRBV5-1 with TRBJ2-5, with TRBD2 matching 11 bases. Trimming cost V 2 bases and J 4 bases; bases outside gene matches: 1. The germline gives CDR1 SGHRS, CDR2 YFSETQ. The CDR3 contains 14 residues. DNA for the CDR3: TGCGCCAGCAGCTTTCTAGCGGGAGGAGAGACCCAGTACTTC. Protein product: CASSFLAGGETQYF. The full variable domain, rest sourced from reference TRBV5-1 and TRBJ2-5, is KAGVTQTPRYLIKTRGQQVTLSCSPISGHRSVSWYQQTPGQGLQFLFEYFSETQRNKGNFPGRFSGRQFSNSRSEMNVSTLELGDSALYLCASSFLAGGETQYFGPGTRLLVL.

This clone appeared once. This chain connects TRBV5-1 to TRBJ1-1; TRBD1 agrees at 7 bases. There are 15 residues in the CDR3. The ends lost 4 bases at V and 4 bases at J; junction bases unmatched: 10. Germline V gene data show CDR1 as SGHRS and CDR2 as YFSETQ. The DNA of the CDR3 is TGCGCCAGCAGCACCGACAGGGCGGTCGGCACTGAAGCTTTCTTT. Its protein is CASSTDRAVGTEAFF.

This clone was seen only once. The CDR3 sequence: CASRLPGSDTQYF. The CDR3 DNA is TGTGCCAGCAGGCTCCCCGGTTCAGATACGCAGTATTTT. The rearrangement uses TRBV6-5 and TRBJ2-3; the D is unclear. V lost 6 bases and J 4 bases, leaving 11 bases between the germline ends. The CDR3 runs 13 residues. In germline, CDR1 is MNHEY, CDR2 SVGAGI.

This clone showed up just a few times. The rearrangement links TRBV18 to TRBJ1-2; no reliable D call. Germline assignment: CDR1 KGHSH and CDR2 LQKENI. The CDR3 contains 15 residues. The ends were cut back, 3 bases at V and 4 bases at J, with 15 bases in the middle. Written as DNA, the CDR3 is TGTGCCAGCTCACCGCCGCACCGGGAGACCTATGGCTACACCTTC. Protein product: CASSPPHRETYGYTF.

The table lists this clone with a count of one. V is TRBV7-2 and J is TRBJ2-3; possibly TRBD2 for D (5 bases). Trimming stripped 5 bases from V and 5 bases from J, with 17 bases between. This CDR3 is 15 amino acids long. Germline V gene data show CDR1 as SGHTA and CDR2 as FQGNSA. The CDR3 reads CASSPYGLAGDTQYF. CDR3 DNA: TGTGCCAGCAGCCCCTATGGCTTGGCGGGAGATACGCAGTATTTT.

This clone was detected once. V and J are TRBV29-1 and TRBJ1-1; D call uncertain. The CDR3 length is 16 residues. Trimming stripped 1 base from V and 0 bases from J, with 15 bases between. The germline V gene encodes CDR1 SQVTM and CDR2 ANQGSEA. The CDR3 here is CSVEGQAASMNTEAFF. The CDR3 nucleotides are TGCAGCGTTGAAGGCCAGGCCGCATCTATGAACACTGAAGCTTTCTTT.